This TCR beta chain was recorded in a study of T-cell memory formation after mild COVID-19. About the research overall: TCR clustering was largely donor specific. The study, taken as a whole, reports: Clones that shrank (day 15 to 85) were balanced CD4/CD8, whereas later expanders leaned CD4+. Some responding clones appeared in pre-infection memory, suggesting cross-reactive memory joined.

As for this clonotype: The antigen is undetermined.

Sample barcodes and UMIs were carried by the TCR alpha and TCR beta cDNA libraries that 5'RACE generated with constant-segment primers. TCRdb reprocessed the 5' RACE reads via MiXCR and lists one record per CDR3 protein. This sample has hundreds of thousands of distinct CDR3 sequences, with 15% to 20% found just once. V lost 5 bases to trimming and J lost 13 bases, with 18 bases between them. CDR1 and CDR2 from the germline V gene are DFQATT and SNEGSKA (reference sequence). This CDR3 contains 13 residues. This receptor was identified in an adult woman who had mild COVID-19 (a few samples of this study predate the infection). Cell type and time point are not known. The specimen was PBMCs or a T cell subset sorted from them (not recorded which). The V call is TRBV20-1, the J call TRBJ1-6; a weak D match, TRBD1 (5 bases). This CDR3 reads CSAHQPPGPPLHF. The CDR3 DNA sequence: TGCAGTGCTCATCAGCCCCCGGGGCCTCCCCTCCACTTT.